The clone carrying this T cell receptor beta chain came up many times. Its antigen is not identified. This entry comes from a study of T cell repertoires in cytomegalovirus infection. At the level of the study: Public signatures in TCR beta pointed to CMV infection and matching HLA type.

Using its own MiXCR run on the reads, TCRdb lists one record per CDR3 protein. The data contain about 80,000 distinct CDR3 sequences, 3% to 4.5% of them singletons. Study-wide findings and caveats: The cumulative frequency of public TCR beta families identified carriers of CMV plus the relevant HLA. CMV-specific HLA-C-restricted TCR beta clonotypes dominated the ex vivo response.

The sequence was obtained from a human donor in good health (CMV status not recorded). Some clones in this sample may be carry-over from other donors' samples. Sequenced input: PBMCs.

CDR3: CASSLEGPDTQYF. CDR3 DNA sequence: TGTGCCAGCAGCTTAGAGGGTCCAGATACGCAGTATTTT. The V and J genes are TRBV7-2 and TRBJ2-3; D not resolved. V was clipped by 1 base and J by 4 bases, with 6 bases between them. Germline CDR1 is SGHTA and CDR2 is FQGNSA. The CDR3 is made up of 13 amino acids.